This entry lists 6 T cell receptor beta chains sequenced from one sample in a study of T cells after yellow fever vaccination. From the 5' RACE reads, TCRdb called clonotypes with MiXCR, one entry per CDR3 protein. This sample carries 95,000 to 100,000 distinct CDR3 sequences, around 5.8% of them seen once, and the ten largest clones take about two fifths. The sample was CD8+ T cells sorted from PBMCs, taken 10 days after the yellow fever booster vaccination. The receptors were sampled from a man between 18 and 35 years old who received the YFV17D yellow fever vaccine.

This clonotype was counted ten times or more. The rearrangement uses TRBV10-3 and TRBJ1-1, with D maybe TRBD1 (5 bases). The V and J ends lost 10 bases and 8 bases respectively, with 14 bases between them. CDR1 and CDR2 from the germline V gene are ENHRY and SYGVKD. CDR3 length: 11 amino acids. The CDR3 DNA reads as TGTGCCACCGTAGGGGCGGGGGAAGCTTTCTTT. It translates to CATVGAGEAFF.

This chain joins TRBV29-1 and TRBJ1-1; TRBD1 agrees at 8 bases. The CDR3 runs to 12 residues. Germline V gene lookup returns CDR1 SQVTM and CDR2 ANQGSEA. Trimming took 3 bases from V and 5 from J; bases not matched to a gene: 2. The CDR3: CSVEDRATEAFF. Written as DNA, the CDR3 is TGCAGCGTTGAGGACAGGGCAACTGAAGCTTTCTTT.

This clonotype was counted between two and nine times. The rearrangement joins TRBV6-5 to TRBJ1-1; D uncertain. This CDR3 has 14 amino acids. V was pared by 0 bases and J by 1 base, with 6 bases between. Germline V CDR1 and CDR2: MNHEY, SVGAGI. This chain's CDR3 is CASSYSWGNTEAFF. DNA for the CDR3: TGTGCCAGCAGTTACTCCTGGGGGAACACTGAAGCTTTCTTT.

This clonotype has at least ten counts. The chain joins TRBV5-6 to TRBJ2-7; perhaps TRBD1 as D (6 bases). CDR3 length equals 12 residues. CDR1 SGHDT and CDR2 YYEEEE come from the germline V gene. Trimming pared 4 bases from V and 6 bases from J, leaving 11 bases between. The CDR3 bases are TGTGCCAGCAGCCTAGGGACAAGCGAGCAGTACTTC. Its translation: CASSLGTSEQYF.

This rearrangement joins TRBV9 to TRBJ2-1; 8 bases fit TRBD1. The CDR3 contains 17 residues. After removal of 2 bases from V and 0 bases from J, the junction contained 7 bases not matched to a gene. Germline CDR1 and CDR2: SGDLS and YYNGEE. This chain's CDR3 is CASSVDRGFSSYNEQFF. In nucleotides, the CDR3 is TGTGCCAGCAGCGTCGACAGGGGTTTTAGCTCCTACAATGAGCAGTTCTTC.

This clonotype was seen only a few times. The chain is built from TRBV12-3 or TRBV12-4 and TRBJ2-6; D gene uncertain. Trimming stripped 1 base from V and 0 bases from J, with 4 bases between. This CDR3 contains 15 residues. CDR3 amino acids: CASSLVLSGANVLTF. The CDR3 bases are TGTGCCAGCAGTTTAGTCCTCTCTGGGGCCAACGTCCTGACTTTC.